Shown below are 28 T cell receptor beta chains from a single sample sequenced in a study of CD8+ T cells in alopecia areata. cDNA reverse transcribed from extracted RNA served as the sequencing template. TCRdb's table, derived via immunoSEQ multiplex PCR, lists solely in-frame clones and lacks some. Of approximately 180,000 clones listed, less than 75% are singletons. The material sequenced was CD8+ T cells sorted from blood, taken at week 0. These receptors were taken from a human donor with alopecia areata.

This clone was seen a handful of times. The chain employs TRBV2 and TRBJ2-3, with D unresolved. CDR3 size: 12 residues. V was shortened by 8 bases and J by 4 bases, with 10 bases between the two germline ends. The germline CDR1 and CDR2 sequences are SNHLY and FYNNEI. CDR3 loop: CASPGYADTQYF. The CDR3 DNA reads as TGTGCCAGCCCGGGTTACGCAGATACGCAGTATTTT.

CDR3 DNA: TGTGCCTGGAGTGGCTTAGAGCGGGGGATAGATACGCAGTATTTT. Protein sequence: CAWSGLERGIDTQYF. This rearrangement joins TRBV30 to TRBJ2-3, with 8 bases lining up with TRBD2. Germline loops: CDR1 GTSNPN, CDR2 SVGIG (reference sequence). CDR3 length: 15 residues. The ends lost 1 base at V and 5 bases at J; junction bases unmatched: 8. The full variable domain, its missing parts supplied by reference TRBV30 and TRBJ2-3, is SQTIHQWPATLVQPVGSPLSLECTVEGTSNPNLYWYRQAAGRGLQLLFYSVGIGQISSEVPQNLSASRPQDRQFILSSKKLLLSDSGFYLCAWSGLERGIDTQYFGPGTRLTVL.

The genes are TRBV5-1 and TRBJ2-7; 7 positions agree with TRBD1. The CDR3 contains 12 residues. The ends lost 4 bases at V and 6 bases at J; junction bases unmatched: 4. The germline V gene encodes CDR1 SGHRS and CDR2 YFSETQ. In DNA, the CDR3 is TGCGCCAGCAGCAATACAGGGGTCGAGCAGTACTTC. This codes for CASSNTGVEQYF. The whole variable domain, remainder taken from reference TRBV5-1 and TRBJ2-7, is KAGVTQTPRYLIKTRGQQVTLSCSPISGHRSVSWYQQTPGQGLQFLFEYFSETQRNKGNFPGRFSGRQFSNSRSEMNVSTLELGDSALYLCASSNTGVEQYFGPGTRLTVT.

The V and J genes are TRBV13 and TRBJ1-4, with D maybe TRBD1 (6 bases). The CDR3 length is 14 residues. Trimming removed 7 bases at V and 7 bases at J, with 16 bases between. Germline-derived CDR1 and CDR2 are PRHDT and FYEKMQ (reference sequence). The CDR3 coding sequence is TGTGCCAGCACCCTGACAGGCAGGGCTGAAAAACTGTTTTTT. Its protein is CASTLTGRAEKLFF.

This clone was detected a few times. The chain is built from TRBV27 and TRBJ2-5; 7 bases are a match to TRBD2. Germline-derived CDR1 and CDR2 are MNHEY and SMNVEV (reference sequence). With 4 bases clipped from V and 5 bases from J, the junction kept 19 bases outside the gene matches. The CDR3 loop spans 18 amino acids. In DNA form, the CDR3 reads TGTGCCAGCAGTTCTAGGGCCCGGGACTACAAGCGGGTTGAGACCCAGTACTTC. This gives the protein CASSSRARDYKRVETQYF.

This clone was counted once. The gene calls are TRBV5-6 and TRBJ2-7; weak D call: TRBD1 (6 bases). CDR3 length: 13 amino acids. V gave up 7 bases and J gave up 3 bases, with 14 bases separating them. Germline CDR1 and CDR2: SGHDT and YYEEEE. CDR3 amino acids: CASSFGQHYEQYF. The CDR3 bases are TGTGCCAGCTCCTTTGGACAGCACTACGAGCAGTACTTC.

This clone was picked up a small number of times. The DNA of the CDR3 is TGCGCCAGCAGCTTTAAAGGGGAGCTGTTTTTT. It encodes CASSFKGELFF. This chain joins TRBV5-1 and TRBJ2-2; D is ambiguous. CDR3 length: 11 amino acids. V gave up 2 bases and J gave up 8 bases, with 4 bases separating them. Germline-derived CDR1 and CDR2 are SGHRS and YFSETQ.

As DNA, the CDR3 is TGTGCCTGGAGTGTACTAGAGGACGAGCAGTACTTC. Protein sequence: CAWSVLEDEQYF. The rearrangement uses TRBV30 and TRBJ2-7, with a tentative D call TRBD2 (5 bases). Germline CDR1 is GTSNPN and CDR2 is SVGIG (reference sequence). Trimming cost V 0 bases and J 5 bases, with 8 bases left between them. This CDR3 spans 12 amino acids.

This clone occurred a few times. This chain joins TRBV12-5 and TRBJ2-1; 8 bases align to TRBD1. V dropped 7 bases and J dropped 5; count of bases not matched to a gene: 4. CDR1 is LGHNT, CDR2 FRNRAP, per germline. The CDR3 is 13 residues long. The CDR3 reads CASDQGADNEQFF. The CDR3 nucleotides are TGTGCTAGTGACCAGGGGGCCGACAATGAGCAGTTCTTC.

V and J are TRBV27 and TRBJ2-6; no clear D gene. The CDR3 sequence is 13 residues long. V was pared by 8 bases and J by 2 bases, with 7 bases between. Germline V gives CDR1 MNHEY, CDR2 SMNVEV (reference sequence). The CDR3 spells CASRPPGANVLTF. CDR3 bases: TGTGCCAGCCGCCCGCCTGGGGCCAACGTCCTGACTTTC.

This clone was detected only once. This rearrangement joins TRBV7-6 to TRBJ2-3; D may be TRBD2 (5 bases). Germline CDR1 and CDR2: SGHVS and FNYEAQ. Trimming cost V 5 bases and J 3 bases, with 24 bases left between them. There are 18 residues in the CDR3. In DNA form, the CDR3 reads TGTGCCAGCAGCCCGGGGTTTGAGGGTAGGGAAGGAACAGATACGCAGTATTTT. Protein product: CASSPGFEGREGTDTQYF.

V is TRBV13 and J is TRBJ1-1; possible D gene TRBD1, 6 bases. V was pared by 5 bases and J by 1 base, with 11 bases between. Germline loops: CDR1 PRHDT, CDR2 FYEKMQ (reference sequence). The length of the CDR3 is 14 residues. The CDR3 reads CASSPGVWNTEAFF. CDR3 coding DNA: TGTGCCAGCAGCCCAGGGGTATGGAACACTGAAGCTTTCTTT.

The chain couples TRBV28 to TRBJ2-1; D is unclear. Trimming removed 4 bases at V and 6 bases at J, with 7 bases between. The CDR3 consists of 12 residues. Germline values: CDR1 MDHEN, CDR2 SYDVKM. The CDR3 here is CASSSPSNEQFF. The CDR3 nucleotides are TGTGCCAGCAGTTCCCCGTCCAATGAGCAGTTCTTC.

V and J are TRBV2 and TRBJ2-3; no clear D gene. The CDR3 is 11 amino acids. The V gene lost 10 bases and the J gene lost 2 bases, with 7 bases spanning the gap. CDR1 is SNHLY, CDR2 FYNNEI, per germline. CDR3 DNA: TGTGCCATCGCACACACAGATACGCAGTATTTT. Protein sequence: CAIAHTDTQYF.

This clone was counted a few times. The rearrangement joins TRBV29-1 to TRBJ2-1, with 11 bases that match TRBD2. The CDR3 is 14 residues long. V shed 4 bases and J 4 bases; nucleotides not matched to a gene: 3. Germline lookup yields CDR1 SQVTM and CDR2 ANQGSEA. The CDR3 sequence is CSVVASGGYNEQFF. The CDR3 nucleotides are TGCAGCGTTGTGGCTAGCGGGGGGTACAATGAGCAGTTCTTC.

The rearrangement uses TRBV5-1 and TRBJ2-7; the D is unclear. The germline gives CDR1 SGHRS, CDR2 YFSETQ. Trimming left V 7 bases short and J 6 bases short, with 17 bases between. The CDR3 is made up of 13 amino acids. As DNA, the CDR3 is TGCGCCAGCCATGAACTTCGTACGTCCGAGCAGTACTTC. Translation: CASHELRTSEQYF.

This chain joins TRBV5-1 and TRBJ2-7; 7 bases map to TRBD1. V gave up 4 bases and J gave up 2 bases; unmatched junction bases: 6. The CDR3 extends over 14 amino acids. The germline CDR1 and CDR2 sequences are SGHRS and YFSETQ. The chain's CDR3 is CASSRGDRAYEQYF. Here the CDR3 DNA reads TGCGCCAGCAGCCGGGGAGACAGGGCCTACGAGCAGTACTTC.

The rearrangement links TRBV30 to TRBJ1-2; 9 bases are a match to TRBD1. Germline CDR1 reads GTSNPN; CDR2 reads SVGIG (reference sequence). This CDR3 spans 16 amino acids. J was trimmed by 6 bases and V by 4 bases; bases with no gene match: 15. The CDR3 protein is CAWTPGTGNSLNGYTF. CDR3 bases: TGTGCCTGGACCCCCGGGACAGGGAATAGCCTGAATGGCTACACCTTC. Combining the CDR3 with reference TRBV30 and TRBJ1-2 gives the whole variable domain SQTIHQWPATLVQPVGSPLSLECTVEGTSNPNLYWYRQAAGRGLQLLFYSVGIGQISSEVPQNLSASRPQDRQFILSSKKLLLSDSGFYLCAWTPGTGNSLNGYTFGSGTRLTVV.

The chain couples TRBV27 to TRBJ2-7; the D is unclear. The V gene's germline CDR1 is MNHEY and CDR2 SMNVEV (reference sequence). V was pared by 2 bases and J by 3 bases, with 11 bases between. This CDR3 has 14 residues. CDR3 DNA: TGTGCCAGCAGTTTAACTACAGACGGCTACGAGCAGTACTTC. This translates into CASSLTTDGYEQYF.

In DNA, the CDR3 is TGTGCCAGCAGTGCCCCCGCCCGGGGCTCGGAGGAGACCCAGTACTTC. Translating it yields CASSAPARGSEETQYF. V is TRBV6-1 and J is TRBJ2-5; D tentatively fits TRBD1 or TRBD2 (5 bases each). Trimming left V 4 bases short and J 5 bases short, with 20 bases between. Germline CDR1 and CDR2: MNHNS and SASEGT. The CDR3 sequence is 16 residues long.

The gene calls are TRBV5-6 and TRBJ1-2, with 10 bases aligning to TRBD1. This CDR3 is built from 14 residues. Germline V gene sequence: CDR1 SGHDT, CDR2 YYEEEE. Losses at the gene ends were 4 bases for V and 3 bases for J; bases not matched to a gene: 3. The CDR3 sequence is CASSPGTGDYGYTF. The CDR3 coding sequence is TGTGCCAGCAGCCCCGGGACAGGGGACTATGGCTACACCTTC.

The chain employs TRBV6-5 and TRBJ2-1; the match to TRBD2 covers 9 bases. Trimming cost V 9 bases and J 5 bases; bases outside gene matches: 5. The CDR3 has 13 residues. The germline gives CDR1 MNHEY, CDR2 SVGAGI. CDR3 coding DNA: TGTGCCAGTCAGCGGGGGGCTAACAATGAGCAGTTCTTC. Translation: CASQRGANNEQFF.

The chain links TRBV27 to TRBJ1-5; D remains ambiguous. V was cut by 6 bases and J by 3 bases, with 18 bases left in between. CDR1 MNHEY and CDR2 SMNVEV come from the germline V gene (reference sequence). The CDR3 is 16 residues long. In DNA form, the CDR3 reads TGTGCCAGCAGACCTCAGTTACGGCAGGCCAATCAGCCCCAGCATTTT. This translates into CASRPQLRQANQPQHF.

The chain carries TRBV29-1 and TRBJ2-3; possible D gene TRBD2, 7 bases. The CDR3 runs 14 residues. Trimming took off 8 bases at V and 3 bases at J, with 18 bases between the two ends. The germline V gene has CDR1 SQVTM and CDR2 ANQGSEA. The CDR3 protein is CSHAGAGETDTQYF. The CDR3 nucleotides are TGCAGCCACGCAGGGGCGGGGGAGACAGATACGCAGTATTTT.

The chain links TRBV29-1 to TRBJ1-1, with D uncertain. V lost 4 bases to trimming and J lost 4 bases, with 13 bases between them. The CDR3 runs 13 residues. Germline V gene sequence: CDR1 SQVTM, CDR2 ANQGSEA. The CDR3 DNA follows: TGCAGCGTTGTGGCGGGAGTCGTCACTGAAGCTTTCTTT. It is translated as CSVVAGVVTEAFF.

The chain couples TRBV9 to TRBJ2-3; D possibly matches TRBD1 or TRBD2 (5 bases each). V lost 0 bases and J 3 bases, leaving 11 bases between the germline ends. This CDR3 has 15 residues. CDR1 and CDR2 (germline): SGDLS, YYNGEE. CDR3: CASSVGDGATDTQYF. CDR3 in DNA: TGTGCCAGCAGCGTAGGAGACGGGGCGACAGATACGCAGTATTTT.

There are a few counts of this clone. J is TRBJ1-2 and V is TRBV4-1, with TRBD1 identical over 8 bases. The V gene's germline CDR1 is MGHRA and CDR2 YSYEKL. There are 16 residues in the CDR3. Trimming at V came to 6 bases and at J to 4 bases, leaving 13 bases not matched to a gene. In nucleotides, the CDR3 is TGCGCCAGCAGTCGACCGGACAGGGAGATTCGCTATGGCTACACCTTC. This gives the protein CASSRPDREIRYGYTF.

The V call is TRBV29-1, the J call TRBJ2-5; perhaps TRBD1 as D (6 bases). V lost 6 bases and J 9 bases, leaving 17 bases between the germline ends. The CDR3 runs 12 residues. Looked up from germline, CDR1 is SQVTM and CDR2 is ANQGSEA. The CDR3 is CSVGALDGAQYF. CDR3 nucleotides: TGCAGCGTGGGGGCCTTAGACGGGGCCCAGTACTTC.